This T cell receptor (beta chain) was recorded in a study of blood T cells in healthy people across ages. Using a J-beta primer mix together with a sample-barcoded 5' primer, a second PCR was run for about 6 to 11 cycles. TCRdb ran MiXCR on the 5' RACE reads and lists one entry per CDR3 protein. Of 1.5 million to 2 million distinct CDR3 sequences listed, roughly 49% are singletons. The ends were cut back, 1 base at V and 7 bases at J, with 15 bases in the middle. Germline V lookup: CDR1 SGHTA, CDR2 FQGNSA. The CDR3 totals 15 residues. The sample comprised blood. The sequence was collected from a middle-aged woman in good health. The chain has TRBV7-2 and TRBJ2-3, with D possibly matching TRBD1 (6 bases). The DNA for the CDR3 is TGTGCCAGCAGCTTAGAAAGGGGGAGAGAGAATACGCAGTATTTT. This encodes CASSLERGRENTQYF.